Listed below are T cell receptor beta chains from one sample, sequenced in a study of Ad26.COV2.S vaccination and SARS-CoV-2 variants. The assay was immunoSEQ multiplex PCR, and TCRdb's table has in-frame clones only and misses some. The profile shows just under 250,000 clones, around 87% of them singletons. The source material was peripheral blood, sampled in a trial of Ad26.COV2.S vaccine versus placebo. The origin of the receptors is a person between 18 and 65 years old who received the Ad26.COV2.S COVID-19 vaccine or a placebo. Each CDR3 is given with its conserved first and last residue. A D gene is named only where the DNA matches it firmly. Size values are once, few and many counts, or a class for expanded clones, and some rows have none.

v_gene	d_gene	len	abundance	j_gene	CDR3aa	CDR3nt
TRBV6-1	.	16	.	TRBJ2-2	CASSEWGESNTGELFF	TGTGCCAGCAGTGAATGGGGGGAATCTAACACCGGGGAACTGTTTTTT
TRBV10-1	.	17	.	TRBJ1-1	CASVTIRGAVLNTEAFF	TGCGCCTCTGTAACAATAAGAGGGGCGGTCCTGAACACTGAAGCTTTCTTT
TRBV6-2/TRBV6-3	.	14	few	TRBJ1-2	CASSLRGPNYGYTF	TGTGCCAGCAGTCTCAGGGGCCCGAACTATGGCTACACCTTC
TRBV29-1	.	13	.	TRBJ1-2	CSVDSANRDGYTF	TGCAGCGTTGACTCGGCAAATAGGGATGGCTACACCTTC
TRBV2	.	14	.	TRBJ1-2	CASSEPRGGNGYTF	TGTGCCAGCAGTGAACCCAGGGGTGGGAATGGCTACACCTTC
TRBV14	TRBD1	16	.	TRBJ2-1	CASSLRPGQGAGEQFF	TGTGCCAGCAGCCTACGACCGGGACAGGGGGCTGGTGAGCAGTTCTTC
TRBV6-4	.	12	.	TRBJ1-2	CASSDSTVGYTF	TGTGCCAGCAGTGACTCGACAGTTGGCTACACCTTC
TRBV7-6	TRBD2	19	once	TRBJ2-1	CASSLVTSGGGLRYNEQFF	TGTGCCAGCAGCTTAGTGACTAGCGGGGGGGGCCTCCGGTACAATGAGCAGTTCTTC
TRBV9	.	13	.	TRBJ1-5	CASSVATGQPQHF	TGTGCCAGCAGCGTAGCTACAGGTCAGCCCCAGCATTTT
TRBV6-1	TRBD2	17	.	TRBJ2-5	CASSEWTSGGSQETQYF	TGTGCCAGCAGTGAATGGACTAGCGGGGGATCCCAAGAGACCCAGTACTTC
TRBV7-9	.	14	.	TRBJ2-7	CASSSSGYPYEQYF	TGTGCCAGCAGCTCGTCGGGGTACCCCTACGAGCAGTACTTC
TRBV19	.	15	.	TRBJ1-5	CASSEVLSSNQPQHF	TGTGCCAGTAGTGAGGTCTTGAGTAGCAATCAGCCCCAGCATTTT
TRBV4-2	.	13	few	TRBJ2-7	CASSQGLLLEQYF	TGTGCCAGCAGCCAAGGCTTACTACTCGAGCAGTACTTC
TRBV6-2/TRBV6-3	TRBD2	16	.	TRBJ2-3	CASSWQSGRRPDTQYF	TGTGCCAGCAGTTGGCAGAGCGGGAGGAGACCGGATACGCAGTATTTT
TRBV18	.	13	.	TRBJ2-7	CASSPGGSYEQYF	TGTGCCAGCTCACCGGGGGGCAGTTACGAGCAGTACTTC
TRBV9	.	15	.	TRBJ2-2	CASSVFGGNTGELFF	TGTGCCAGCAGCGTTTTTGGGGGGAACACCGGGGAGCTGTTTTTT
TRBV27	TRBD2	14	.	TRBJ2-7	CASSPGGSAYEQYF	TGTGCCAGCAGCCCCGGGGGGTCTGCCTACGAGCAGTACTTC
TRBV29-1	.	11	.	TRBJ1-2	CSVEQEGGYTF	TGCAGCGTTGAGCAAGAGGGCGGCTACACCTTC
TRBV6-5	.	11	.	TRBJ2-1	CASTTINEQFF	TGTGCCAGCACAACAATTAATGAGCAGTTCTTC